The 30 T cell receptor beta chains given below trace back to one sample, sequenced in a study of blood T cell repertoires in COVID-19. Sequencing used immunoSEQ multiplex PCR; TCRdb keeps in-frame clones, though not all of them. Among around 70,000 clones listed, around 80% were seen once. The sample taken for sequencing was peripheral blood. The receptors originated from a human donor in a cohort sampled during active COVID-19.

This rearrangement joins TRBV29-1 to TRBJ1-5; 9 nucleotides align to TRBD1. CDR1 SQVTM and CDR2 ANQGSEA come from the germline V gene. The CDR3 spans 16 residues. The CDR3 spells CSAVVGQGGGNQPQHF. The CDR3 region has the DNA TGCAGTGCCGTGGTGGGACAGGGAGGAGGCAATCAGCCCCAGCATTTT. Together with reference TRBV29-1 and TRBJ1-5, the CDR3 gives the full variable domain: SAVISQKPSRDICQRGTSLTIQCQVDSQVTMMFWYRQQPGQSLTLIATANQGSEATYESGFVIDKFPISRPNLTFSTLTVSNMSPEDSSIYLCSAVVGQGGGNQPQHFGDGTRLSIL.

This chain links TRBV5-1 with TRBJ2-1; TRBD2 matches 11 bases. CDR1 SGHRS and CDR2 YFSETQ come from the germline V gene. The CDR3 contains 16 residues. Trimming at V came to 0 bases and at J to 5 bases, leaving 4 bases not matched to a gene. As DNA, the CDR3 is TGCGCCAGCAGCTTGGTAGCGGGAGGGGGGAACAATGAGCAGTTCTTC. Translating it yields CASSLVAGGGNNEQFF.

The chain is built from TRBV28 and TRBJ2-6; D unclear. This CDR3 spans 13 amino acids. Between the trimmed V and J ends, which lost 7 bases and 1 base, there was a span of 5 bases. Germline CDR1 and CDR2: MDHEN and SYDVKM. The CDR3 DNA reads TGTGCCAGCACCAGGTCTGGGGCCAACGTCCTGACTTTC. Protein product: CASTRSGANVLTF.

The rearrangement joins TRBV5-1 to TRBJ2-7; weak D call: TRBD2 (6 bases). Per germline, CDR1 SGHRS and CDR2 YFSETQ. The CDR3 runs to 13 residues. Trimming took off 1 base at V and 2 bases at J, with 7 bases between the two ends. CDR3: CASSLTSPYEQYF. The DNA for the CDR3 is TGCGCCAGCAGCTTGACTAGCCCCTACGAGCAGTACTTC.

V gene TRBV5-6 combines with J gene TRBJ2-5; no firm D call. Between the trimmed V and J ends, which lost 5 bases and 1 base, there was a span of 9 bases. The CDR3 is 13 residues long. Germline assignment: CDR1 SGHDT and CDR2 YYEEEE. CDR3 sequence (DNA): TGTGCCAGCAGTTTCGCGGCCCAAGAGACCCAGTACTTC. Translating gives CASSFAAQETQYF.

CDR3 residues: CASSLSSDSYEQYF. CDR3 DNA sequence: TGTGCCAGCAGCTTATCGAGCGACTCCTACGAGCAGTACTTC. J is TRBJ2-7 and V is TRBV7-8; D gene unclear. The V gene lost 2 bases and the J gene lost 0 bases, with 8 bases spanning the gap. Germline V CDR1 and CDR2: SGHVS, FQNEAQ. The CDR3 is made up of 14 amino acids.

The chain uses TRBV9 and TRBJ1-2; D possibly corresponds to TRBD1 (5 bases). Germline V gives CDR1 SGDLS, CDR2 YYNGEE. This CDR3 region has 14 residues. The V and J ends lost 0 bases and 1 base respectively, with 7 bases between them. The CDR3 region is CASSVDDSNYGYTF. The CDR3, as DNA: TGTGCCAGCAGCGTAGATGACAGTAACTATGGCTACACCTTC.

The CDR3 coding sequence is TGCGCCAGCAGCCAAGTGACTAGCGGAGGGGAGCAGTTCTTC. Its protein product is CASSQVTSGGEQFF. The chain links TRBV4-3 to TRBJ2-1; TRBD2 matches 9 bases. V trimming: 1 base; J trimming: 10 bases; junction bases outside the gene matches: 5. This CDR3 has 14 amino acids. Looked up from germline, CDR1 is LGHNA and CDR2 is YSLEER.

The chain combines TRBV6-5 with TRBJ2-7; possibly TRBD2 for D (5 bases). V was cut by 0 bases and J by 2 bases, with 11 bases left in between. Germline V gene lookup returns CDR1 MNHEY and CDR2 SVGAGI. CDR3 length: 15 amino acids. The CDR3 sequence: CASSYSTHGAYEQYF. The CDR3 nucleotides are TGTGCCAGCAGTTACTCGACCCACGGGGCCTACGAGCAGTACTTC.

CDR3 residues: CASSYDRGISGNTIYF. The CDR3 region has the DNA TGTGCCAGCAGCTATGACAGGGGTATCTCTGGAAACACCATATATTTT. The chain couples TRBV5-6 to TRBJ1-3; 8 bases agree with TRBD1. The CDR3 is made up of 16 amino acids. Germline V gene lookup returns CDR1 SGHDT and CDR2 YYEEEE. V lost 3 bases and J lost 0; bases outside the gene matches: 5.

The chain uses TRBV28 and TRBJ2-2; D may be TRBD2 (5 bases). The V gene's germline CDR1 is MDHEN and CDR2 SYDVKM. The CDR3 has 18 residues. V lost 2 bases, J lost 5 bases, and 21 bases lay in between. CDR3: CASSLRADLFTRTGELFF. DNA of the CDR3: TGTGCCAGCAGTTTAAGGGCGGATTTATTTACTAGAACCGGGGAGCTGTTTTTT.

J is TRBJ1-2 and V is TRBV5-4; D might be TRBD1 (6 bases). In germline, CDR1 is SGHNT, CDR2 YYREEE (reference sequence). V was shortened by 0 bases and J by 4 bases, with 10 bases between the two germline ends. This CDR3 contains 14 residues. The CDR3 sequence is CASSLALTGYGYTF. The DNA for the CDR3 is TGTGCCAGCAGCTTGGCGCTGACAGGCTATGGCTACACCTTC.

The chain has TRBV6-2 or TRBV6-3 and TRBJ1-3, with 9 bases matching TRBD1. J lost 4 bases, V lost 2 bases, and 9 bases had no gene match. The CDR3 is 17 residues long. Germline V CDR1 and CDR2: MNHEY, SVGEGT. The CDR3 here is CASSYITGQGSGNTIYF. The CDR3, as DNA: TGTGCCAGCAGTTACATCACGGGACAGGGATCCGGAAACACCATATATTTT.

The chain carries TRBV19 and TRBJ2-3; 8 positions match TRBD1. V shed 4 bases, J shed 3 bases, and the junction held 6 bases outside the gene matches. The CDR3 totals 15 residues. Germline CDR1 and CDR2: LNHDA and SQIVND (reference sequence). CDR3 region: CASSTRTGSTDTQYF. The DNA of the CDR3 is TGTGCCAGTAGTACTCGGACAGGGAGTACAGATACGCAGTATTTT.

This clone was picked up a small number of times. V gene TRBV4-3 combines with J gene TRBJ2-7; TRBD2 matches at 7 bases. CDR3 length equals 15 residues. V lost 1 base and J lost 3; bases outside the gene matches: 6. Germline V gene lookup returns CDR1 LGHNA and CDR2 YSLEER. CDR3 sequence: CASSQGRDYFYEQYF. In DNA form, the CDR3 reads TGCGCCAGCAGCCAAGGGCGGGACTATTTCTACGAGCAGTACTTC.

The chain combines TRBV6-1 with TRBJ1-6, with D unresolved. Germline-derived CDR1 and CDR2 are MNHNS and SASEGT. The CDR3 is made up of 15 amino acids. V dropped 3 bases and J dropped 0 bases, with 6 bases sitting between them. The CDR3 loop is CASSDHSSYNSPLHF. For the CDR3, the DNA is TGTGCCAGCAGTGACCACAGCTCCTATAATTCACCCCTCCACTTT.

The V gene is TRBV2, the J gene TRBJ2-2, with D perhaps TRBD1 (6 bases). V was clipped by 6 bases and J by 5 bases, with 16 bases between them. Germline values: CDR1 SNHLY, CDR2 FYNNEI. The CDR3 runs 15 residues. CDR3 sequence: CASRDGQGKTGELFF. For the CDR3, the DNA is TGTGCCAGCAGAGACGGTCAGGGGAAAACCGGGGAGCTGTTTTTT.

For this clone: At one of its ends the junction is not consistent with the germline gene, which may arise from a read error. V is TRBV24-1 and J is TRBJ2-7; a weak D match, TRBD2 (7 bases). Per germline, CDR1 KGHDR and CDR2 SFDVKD. This CDR3 has 13 amino acids. This CDR3 reads CATGEGGGYEQYF. CDR3 nucleotide sequence: TGTGCCACCGGTGAGGGAGGGGGCTACGAGCAGTACTTC.

This chain connects TRBV5-1 to TRBJ1-5; D remains ambiguous. The length of the CDR3 is 15 residues. Germline V CDR1 and CDR2: SGHRS, YFSETQ. Trimming stripped 5 bases from V and 0 bases from J, with 12 bases between. The CDR3 spells CASSQDGVSNQPQHF. CDR3 in DNA: TGCGCCAGCAGTCAGGACGGGGTTAGCAATCAGCCCCAGCATTTT.

The chain recombines TRBV6-2 or TRBV6-3 with TRBJ2-7; 7 bases are a match to TRBD1. J lost 2 bases, V lost 6 bases, and 4 bases had no gene match. The CDR3 spans 13 residues. From germline, CDR1 is MNHEY and CDR2 SVGEGT. This chain's CDR3 is CASSWTGTYEQYF. CDR3 sequence (DNA): TGTGCCAGCAGCTGGACAGGAACCTACGAGCAGTACTTC.

The genes are TRBV2 and TRBJ1-3; 11 bases fit TRBD1. Germline trimming cut 4 bases from V and 7 bases from J; bases unmatched to any gene: 3. Germline V CDR1 and CDR2: SNHLY, FYNNEI. This CDR3 comprises 14 residues. The CDR3 loop is CASSAGTGGNTIYF. In DNA form, the CDR3 reads TGTGCCAGCAGTGCCGGGACAGGGGGGAACACCATATATTTT.

This clone occurred a few times. J is TRBJ1-2 and V is TRBV2, with TRBD1 matching over 7 bases. The CDR3 loop spans 13 amino acids. CDR1 is SNHLY and CDR2 is FYNNEI in the germline V gene. V lost 6 bases, J lost 7 bases, and 8 bases stayed unmatched. The CDR3 region is CASRFGQDRGYTF. Written as DNA, the CDR3 is TGTGCCAGCAGGTTTGGACAGGACCGTGGCTACACCTTC. Based on the CDR3 plus reference TRBV2 and TRBJ1-2, the full variable domain is EPEVTQTPSHQVTQMGQEVILRCVPISNHLYFYWYRQILGQKVEFLVSFYNNEISEKSEIFDDQFSVERPDGSNFTLKIRSTKLEDSAMYFCASRFGQDRGYTFGSGTRLTVV.

The chain employs TRBV4-3 and TRBJ2-7; TRBD1 is a possible D gene (5 bases). The V gene lost 1 base and the J gene lost 3 bases, with 10 bases spanning the gap. Germline CDR1 and CDR2: LGHNA and YSLEER. The CDR3 runs 14 residues. The CDR3 loop is CASSQVRGDYEQYF. The DNA for the CDR3 is TGCGCCAGCAGCCAAGTTAGGGGTGACTACGAGCAGTACTTC.

The rearrangement links TRBV3-1 (or the pseudogene TRBV3-2) to TRBJ1-1, with D tentatively TRBD1 (5 bases). CDR3 length equals 13 residues. Germline CDR1 is LGHDT and CDR2 is YNNKEL (reference sequence). Trimming removed 2 bases from V and 6 bases from J, with 10 bases in between. DNA for the CDR3: TGTGCCAGCAGCCAACAGGGTATCGCTGAAGCTTTCTTT. Its protein product is CASSQQGIAEAFF.

The V gene is TRBV28, the J gene TRBJ2-5; 13 nucleotides match TRBD2. Germline V CDR1 and CDR2: MDHEN, SYDVKM. The CDR3 is 16 amino acids. The V segment lost 4 bases and the J segment 5 bases; nucleotides outside the gene matches: 7. The CDR3 DNA sequence: TGTGCCAGCAGTTCCAGGACTAGCGGGAGAAGGGAGACCCAGTACTTC. Its protein is CASSSRTSGRRETQYF.

This clone was seen a few times. The chain couples TRBV2 to TRBJ1-4; weak D call: TRBD1 (6 bases). The V end was cut by 8 bases, the J end by 14 bases, with 18 bases between. The CDR3 length is 12 residues. Germline V gene lookup returns CDR1 SNHLY and CDR2 FYNNEI. As DNA, the CDR3 is TGTGCCAGCTCGACGAGGACAGCGACTCTGTTTTTT. Amino acid sequence: CASSTRTATLFF.

The chain combines TRBV7-3 with TRBJ2-5; 9 bases line up with TRBD2. The germline CDR1 and CDR2 sequences are SGHTA and FQGTGA. CDR3 length: 16 amino acids. V shed 4 bases and J 4 bases; nucleotides not matched to a gene: 10. This chain's CDR3 is CASSSGRLAGTETQYF. In DNA, the CDR3 is TGTGCCAGCAGCTCCGGCCGGCTAGCGGGAACAGAGACCCAGTACTTC.

The chain couples TRBV7-2 to TRBJ1-1, with D maybe TRBD1 (5 bases). The CDR3 consists of 13 residues. Trimming took 0 bases from V and 11 from J, leaving 13 bases between them. Looked up from germline, CDR1 is SGHTA and CDR2 is FQGNSA. The CDR3 loop is CASSLAQAAGAFF. CDR3 sequence (DNA): TGTGCCAGCAGCTTAGCACAGGCCGCGGGGGCTTTCTTT.

This clone was recorded only once. The chain couples TRBV11-2 to TRBJ2-5, with 9 bases aligning to TRBD2. Per the germline V gene, CDR1 is SGHAT and CDR2 is FQNNGV. Trimming at V came to 6 bases and at J to 4 bases, leaving 6 bases not matched to a gene. This CDR3 is 14 amino acids long. The CDR3 DNA reads TGTGCCAGCAGTCATAGCGGGAGCGGAGAGACCCAGTACTTC. Protein product: CASSHSGSGETQYF.

With regard to this clone: Germline is not matched at one junction end, which may reflect a read error. This rearrangement joins TRBV6-6 to TRBJ2-3; 8 bases are a match to TRBD2. This CDR3 is 11 amino acids long. Germline values: CDR1 MNHNY, CDR2 SVGAGI (reference sequence). Here the CDR3 reads CASSPGLVSDF. CDR3 DNA sequence: TGTGCCAGCAGTCCGGGACTAGTGTCGGATTTT.